The entry below describes one T cell receptor (beta chain). Its target is unknown. This sample is part of a study of T cells in tuberculosis. About the research overall: IGRA-negative adolescents, IGRA-positive adolescents with latent tuberculosis and adults with active tuberculosis formed this South African cohort.

Repertoires were generated with immunoSEQ multiplex PCR, while TCRdb's copy carries only in-frame clones and drops some. Counted here are around 30,000 clones, 90% to 95% occurring once; the ten biggest clones make up around 10%. General study results and limits: Shorter CDR3-alpha in active tuberculosis partly drove smaller distances.

The V gene's germline CDR1 is SGHDT and CDR2 YYEEEE. V was trimmed by 4 bases and J by 13 bases, leaving 16 bases between them. This CDR3 spans 12 amino acids. Sample time point: new active TB diagnosis, blood taken before or within 7 days of starting treatment. The sample was PBMCs, taken at tuberculosis diagnosis. This clonotype was sampled from an adult with tuberculosis. The chain employs TRBV5-6 and TRBJ2-3; possible D gene TRBD2, 6 bases. The CDR3 loop is CASSVVEGPKYF. As DNA, the CDR3 is TGTGCCAGCAGCGTAGTGGAGGGTCCAAAGTATTTT.